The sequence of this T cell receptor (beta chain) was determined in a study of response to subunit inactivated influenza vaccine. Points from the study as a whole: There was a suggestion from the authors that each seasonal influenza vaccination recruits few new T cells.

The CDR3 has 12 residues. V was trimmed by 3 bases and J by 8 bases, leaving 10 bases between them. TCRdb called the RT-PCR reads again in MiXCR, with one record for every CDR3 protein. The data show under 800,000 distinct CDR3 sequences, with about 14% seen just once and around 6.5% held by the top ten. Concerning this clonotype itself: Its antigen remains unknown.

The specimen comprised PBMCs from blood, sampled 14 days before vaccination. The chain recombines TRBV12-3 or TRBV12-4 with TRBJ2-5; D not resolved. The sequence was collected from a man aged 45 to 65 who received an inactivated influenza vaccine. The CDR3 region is CASSLLGQTQYF. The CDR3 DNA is TGTGCCAGCAGTTTGCTCGGGCAAACCCAGTACTTC.